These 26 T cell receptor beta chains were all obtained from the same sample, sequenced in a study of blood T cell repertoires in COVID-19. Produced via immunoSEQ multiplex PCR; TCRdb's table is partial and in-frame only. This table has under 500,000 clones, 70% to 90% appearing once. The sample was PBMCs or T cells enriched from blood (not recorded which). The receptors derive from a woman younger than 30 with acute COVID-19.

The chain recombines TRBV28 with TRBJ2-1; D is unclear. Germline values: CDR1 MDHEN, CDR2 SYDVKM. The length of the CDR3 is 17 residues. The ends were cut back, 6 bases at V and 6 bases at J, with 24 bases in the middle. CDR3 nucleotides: TGTGCCAGCAGCCAAATCCGGAGCACCGGGTCAATCAATGAGCAGTTCTTC. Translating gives CASSQIRSTGSINEQFF.

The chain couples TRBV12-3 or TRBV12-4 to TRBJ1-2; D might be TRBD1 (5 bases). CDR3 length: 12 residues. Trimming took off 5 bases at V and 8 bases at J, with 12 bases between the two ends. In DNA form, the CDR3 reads TGTGCCAGCAGTGGCGGGGGAAACGGCTACACCTTC. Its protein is CASSGGGNGYTF.

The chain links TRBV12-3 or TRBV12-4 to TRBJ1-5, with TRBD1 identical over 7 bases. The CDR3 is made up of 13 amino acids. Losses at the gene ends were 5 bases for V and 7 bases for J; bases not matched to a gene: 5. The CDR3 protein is CASSIGQEQPQHF. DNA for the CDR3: TGTGCCAGCAGTATCGGACAGGAGCAGCCCCAGCATTTT.

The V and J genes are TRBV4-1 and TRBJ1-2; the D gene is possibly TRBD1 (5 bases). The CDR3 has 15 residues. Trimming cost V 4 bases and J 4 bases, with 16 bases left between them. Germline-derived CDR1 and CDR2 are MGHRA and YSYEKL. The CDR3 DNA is TGCGCCAGCAGCCTATTGCTGGGGGGAGGCTATGGCTACACCTTC. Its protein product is CASSLLLGGGYGYTF.

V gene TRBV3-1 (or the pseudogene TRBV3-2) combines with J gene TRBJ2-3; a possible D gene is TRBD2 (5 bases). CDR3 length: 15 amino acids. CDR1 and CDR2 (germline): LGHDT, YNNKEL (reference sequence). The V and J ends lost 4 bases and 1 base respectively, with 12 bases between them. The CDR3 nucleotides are TGTGCCAGCAGCCGCAGAGGGCAGGGCACAGATACGCAGTATTTT. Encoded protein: CASSRRGQGTDTQYF.

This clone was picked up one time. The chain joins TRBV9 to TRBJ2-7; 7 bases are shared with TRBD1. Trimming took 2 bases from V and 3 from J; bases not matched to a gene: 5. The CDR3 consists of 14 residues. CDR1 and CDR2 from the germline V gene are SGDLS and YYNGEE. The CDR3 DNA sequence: TGTGCCAGCAGCGTTACGGACAGGATCTACGAGCAGTACTTC. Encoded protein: CASSVTDRIYEQYF.

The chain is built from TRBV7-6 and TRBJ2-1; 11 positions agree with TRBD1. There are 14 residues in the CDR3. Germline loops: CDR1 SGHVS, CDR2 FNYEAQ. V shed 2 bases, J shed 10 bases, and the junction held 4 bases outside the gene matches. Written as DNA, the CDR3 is TGTGCCAGCAGCTTAATGGGGACAGGGGGGGAGCAGTTCTTC. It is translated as CASSLMGTGGEQFF.

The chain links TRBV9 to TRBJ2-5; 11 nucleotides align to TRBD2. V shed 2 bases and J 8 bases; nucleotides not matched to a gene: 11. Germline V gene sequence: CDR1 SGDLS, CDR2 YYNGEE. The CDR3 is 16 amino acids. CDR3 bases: TGTGCCAGCAGCGTCGGACTAGCGGGTGTTGGAAGAACCCAGTACTTC. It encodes CASSVGLAGVGRTQYF.

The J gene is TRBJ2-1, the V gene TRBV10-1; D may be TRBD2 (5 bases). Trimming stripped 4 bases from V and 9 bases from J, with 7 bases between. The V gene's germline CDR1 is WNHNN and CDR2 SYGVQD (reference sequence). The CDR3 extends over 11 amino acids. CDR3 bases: TGCGCCAGCAGTGCCGGGATTGAGCAGTTCTTC. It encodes CASSAGIEQFF.

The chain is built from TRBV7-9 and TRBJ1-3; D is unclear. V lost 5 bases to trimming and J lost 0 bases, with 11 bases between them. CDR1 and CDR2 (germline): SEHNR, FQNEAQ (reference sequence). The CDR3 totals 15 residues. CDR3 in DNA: TGTGCCAGCAGCCTTGGCACCCGCTCTGGAAACACCATATATTTT. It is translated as CASSLGTRSGNTIYF. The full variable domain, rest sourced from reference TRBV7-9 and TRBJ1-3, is DTGVSQNPRHKITKRGQNVTFRCDPISEHNRLYWYRQTLGQGPEFLTYFQNEAQLEKSRLLSDRFSAERPKGSFSTLEIQRTEQGDSAMYLCASSLGTRSGNTIYFGEGSWLTVV.

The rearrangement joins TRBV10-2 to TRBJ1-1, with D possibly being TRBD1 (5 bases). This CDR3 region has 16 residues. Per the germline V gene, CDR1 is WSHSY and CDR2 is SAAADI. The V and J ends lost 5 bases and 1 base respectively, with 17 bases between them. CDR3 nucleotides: TGCGCCAGCAGTTTCGGCAGGGATGGAAAGAACACTGAAGCTTTCTTT. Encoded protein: CASSFGRDGKNTEAFF.

The CDR3 sequence is CASSHPGQGGTEAFF. The CDR3 nucleotides are TGTGCCAGCAGCCACCCGGGACAGGGGGGCACTGAAGCTTTCTTT. The chain carries TRBV28 and TRBJ1-1; 11 bases match TRBD1. The length of the CDR3 is 15 residues. V gave up 6 bases and J gave up 4 bases; unmatched junction bases: 7. Germline assignment: CDR1 MDHEN and CDR2 SYDVKM.

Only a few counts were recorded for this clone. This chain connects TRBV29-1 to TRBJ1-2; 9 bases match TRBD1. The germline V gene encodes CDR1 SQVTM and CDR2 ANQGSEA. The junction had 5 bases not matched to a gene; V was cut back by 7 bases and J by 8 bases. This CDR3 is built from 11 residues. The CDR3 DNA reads TGCAGCGCCGGGACAGGGAACGGCTACACCTTC. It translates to CSAGTGNGYTF. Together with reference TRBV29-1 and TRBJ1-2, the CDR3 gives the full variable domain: SAVISQKPSRDICQRGTSLTIQCQVDSQVTMMFWYRQQPGQSLTLIATANQGSEATYESGFVIDKFPISRPNLTFSTLTVSNMSPEDSSIYLCSAGTGNGYTFGSGTRLTVV.

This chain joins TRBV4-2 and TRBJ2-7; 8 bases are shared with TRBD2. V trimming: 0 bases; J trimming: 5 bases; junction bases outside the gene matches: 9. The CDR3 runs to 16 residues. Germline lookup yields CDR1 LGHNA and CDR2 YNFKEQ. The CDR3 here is CASSQDLGSGVHEQYF. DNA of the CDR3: TGTGCCAGCAGCCAAGATCTTGGTAGCGGGGTCCACGAGCAGTACTTC.

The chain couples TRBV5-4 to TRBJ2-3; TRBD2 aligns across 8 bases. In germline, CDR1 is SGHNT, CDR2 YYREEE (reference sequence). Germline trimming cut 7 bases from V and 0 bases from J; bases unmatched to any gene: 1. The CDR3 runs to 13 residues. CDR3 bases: TGTGCCAGCCGGGGGGGGAGCACAGATACGCAGTATTTT. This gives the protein CASRGGSTDTQYF. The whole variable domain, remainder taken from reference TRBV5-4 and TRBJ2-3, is ETGVTQSPTHLIKTRGQQVTLRCSSQSGHNTVSWYQQALGQGPQFIFQYYREEENGRGNFPPRFSGLQFPNYSSELNVNALELDDSALYLCASRGGSTDTQYFGPGTRLTVL.

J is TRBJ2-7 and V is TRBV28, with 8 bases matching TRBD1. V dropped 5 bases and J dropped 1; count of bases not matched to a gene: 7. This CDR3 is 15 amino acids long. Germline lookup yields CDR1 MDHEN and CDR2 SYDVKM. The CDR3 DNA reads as TGTGCCAGCAGTCCTGCAGGGGGCGCATCCTACGAGCAGTACTTC. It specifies CASSPAGGASYEQYF.

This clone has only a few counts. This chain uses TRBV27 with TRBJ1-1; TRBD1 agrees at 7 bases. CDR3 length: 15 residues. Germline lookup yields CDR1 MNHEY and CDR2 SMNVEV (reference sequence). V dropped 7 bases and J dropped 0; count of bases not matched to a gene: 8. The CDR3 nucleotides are TGTGCCAGCACGCGAGACAGGGACATGAACACTGAAGCTTTCTTT. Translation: CASTRDRDMNTEAFF.

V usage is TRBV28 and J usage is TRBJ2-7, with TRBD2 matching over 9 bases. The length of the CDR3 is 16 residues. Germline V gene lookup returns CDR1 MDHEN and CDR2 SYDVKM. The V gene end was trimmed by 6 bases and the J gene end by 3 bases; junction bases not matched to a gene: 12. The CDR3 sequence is CASSQHLAGRFYEQYF. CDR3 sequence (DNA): TGTGCCAGCAGCCAGCATCTAGCGGGACGGTTCTACGAGCAGTACTTC.

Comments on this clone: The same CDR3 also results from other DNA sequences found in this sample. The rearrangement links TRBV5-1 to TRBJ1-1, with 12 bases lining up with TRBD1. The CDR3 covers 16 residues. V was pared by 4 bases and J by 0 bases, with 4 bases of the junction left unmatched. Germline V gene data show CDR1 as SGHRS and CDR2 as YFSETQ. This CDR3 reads CASSPGQGALNTEAFF. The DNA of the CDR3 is TGCGCCAGCAGCCCGGGACAGGGGGCCCTGAACACTGAAGCTTTCTTT.

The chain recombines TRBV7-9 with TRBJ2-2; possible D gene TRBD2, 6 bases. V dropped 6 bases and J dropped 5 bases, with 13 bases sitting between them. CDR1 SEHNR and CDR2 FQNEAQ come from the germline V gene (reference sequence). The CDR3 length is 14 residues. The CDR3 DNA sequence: TGTGCCAGCAGTGAGGGAGGTTATACCGGGGAGCTGTTTTTT. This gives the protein CASSEGGYTGELFF.

The CDR3 here is CASSLESSGSSDEQFF. The CDR3 bases are TGTGCCAGCAGCTTAGAGTCTAGCGGGAGTAGCGATGAGCAGTTCTTC. The rearrangement uses TRBV7-2 and TRBJ2-1; 10 bases map to TRBD2. The CDR3 sequence is 16 residues long. Germline V gene data show CDR1 as SGHTA and CDR2 as FQGNSA. Trimming removed 1 base from V and 8 bases from J; junction bases left unmatched: 8.

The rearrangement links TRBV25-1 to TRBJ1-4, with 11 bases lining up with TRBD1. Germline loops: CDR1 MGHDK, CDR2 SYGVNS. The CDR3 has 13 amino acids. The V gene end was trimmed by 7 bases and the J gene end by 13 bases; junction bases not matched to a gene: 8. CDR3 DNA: TGTGCCAGCAAGATTGGGACAGGGGGGCGACTGTTTTTT. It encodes CASKIGTGGRLFF.

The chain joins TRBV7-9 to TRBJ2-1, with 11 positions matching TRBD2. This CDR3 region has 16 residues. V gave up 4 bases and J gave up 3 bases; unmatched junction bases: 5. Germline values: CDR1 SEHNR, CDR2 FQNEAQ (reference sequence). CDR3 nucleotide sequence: TGTGCCAGCAGCTATTATAGCGGGAGGGTCTACAATGAGCAGTTCTTC. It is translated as CASSYYSGRVYNEQFF.

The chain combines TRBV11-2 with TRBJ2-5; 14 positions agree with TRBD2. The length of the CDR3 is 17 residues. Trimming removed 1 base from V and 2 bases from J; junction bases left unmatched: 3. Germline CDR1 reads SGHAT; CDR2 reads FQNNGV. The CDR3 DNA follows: TGTGCCAGCAGCTTAGTGGGGACTAGCGGGGGACAAGAGACCCAGTACTTC. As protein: CASSLVGTSGGQETQYF.

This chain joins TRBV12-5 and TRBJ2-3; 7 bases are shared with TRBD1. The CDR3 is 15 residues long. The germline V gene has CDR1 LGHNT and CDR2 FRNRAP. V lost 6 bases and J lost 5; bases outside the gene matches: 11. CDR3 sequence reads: CASGWDSTWGDTQYF. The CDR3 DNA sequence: TGTGCTAGTGGGTGGGACAGTACGTGGGGAGATACGCAGTATTTT.

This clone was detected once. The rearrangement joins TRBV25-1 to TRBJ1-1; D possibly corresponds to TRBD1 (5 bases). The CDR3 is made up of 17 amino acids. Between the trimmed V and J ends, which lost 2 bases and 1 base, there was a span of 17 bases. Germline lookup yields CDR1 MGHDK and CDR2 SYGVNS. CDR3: CASSETVGRRGNTEAFF. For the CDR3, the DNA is TGTGCCAGCAGTGAAACTGTCGGGAGGAGGGGGAACACTGAAGCTTTCTTT.